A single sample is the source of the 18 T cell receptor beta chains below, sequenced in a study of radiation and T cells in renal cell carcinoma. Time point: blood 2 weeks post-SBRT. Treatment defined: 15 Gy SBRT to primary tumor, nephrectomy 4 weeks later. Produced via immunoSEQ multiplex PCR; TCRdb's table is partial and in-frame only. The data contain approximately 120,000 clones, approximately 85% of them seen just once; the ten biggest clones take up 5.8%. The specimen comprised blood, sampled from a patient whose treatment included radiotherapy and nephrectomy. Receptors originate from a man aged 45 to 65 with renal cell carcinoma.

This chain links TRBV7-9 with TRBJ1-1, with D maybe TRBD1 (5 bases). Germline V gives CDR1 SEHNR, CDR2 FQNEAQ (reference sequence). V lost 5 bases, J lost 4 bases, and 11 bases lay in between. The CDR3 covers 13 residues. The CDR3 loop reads CASSPHGATEAFF. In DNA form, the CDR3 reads TGTGCCAGCAGCCCCCACGGGGCCACTGAAGCTTTCTTT.

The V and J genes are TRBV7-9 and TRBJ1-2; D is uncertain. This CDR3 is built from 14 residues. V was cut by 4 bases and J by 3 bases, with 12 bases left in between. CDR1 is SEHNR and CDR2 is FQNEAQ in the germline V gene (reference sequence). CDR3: CASSSSGVDYGYTF. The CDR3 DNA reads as TGTGCCAGCAGCTCATCCGGGGTTGACTATGGCTACACCTTC.

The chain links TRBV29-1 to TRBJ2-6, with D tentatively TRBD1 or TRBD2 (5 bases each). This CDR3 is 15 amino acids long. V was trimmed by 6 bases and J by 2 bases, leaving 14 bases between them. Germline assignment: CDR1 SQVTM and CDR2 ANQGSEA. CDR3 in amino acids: CSVAHRGAGANVLTF. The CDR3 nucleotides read TGCAGCGTCGCTCACCGGGGCGCTGGGGCCAACGTCCTGACTTTC. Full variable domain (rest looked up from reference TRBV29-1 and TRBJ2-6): SAVISQKPSRDICQRGTSLTIQCQVDSQVTMMFWYRQQPGQSLTLIATANQGSEATYESGFVIDKFPISRPNLTFSTLTVSNMSPEDSSIYLCSVAHRGAGANVLTFGAGSRLTVL.

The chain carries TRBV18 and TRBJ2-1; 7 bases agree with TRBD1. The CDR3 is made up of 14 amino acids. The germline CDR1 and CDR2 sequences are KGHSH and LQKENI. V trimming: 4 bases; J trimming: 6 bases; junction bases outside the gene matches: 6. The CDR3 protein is CASSQSTGPNEQFF. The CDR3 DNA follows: TGTGCCAGCTCACAATCGACAGGGCCCAATGAGCAGTTCTTC.

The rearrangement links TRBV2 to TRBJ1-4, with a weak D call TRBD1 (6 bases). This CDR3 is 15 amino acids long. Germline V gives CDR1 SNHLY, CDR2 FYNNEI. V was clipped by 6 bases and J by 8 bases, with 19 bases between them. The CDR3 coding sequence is TGTGCCAGCAGAGATGGACAGCTTTCGGGGGAAAAACTGTTTTTT. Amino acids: CASRDGQLSGEKLFF.

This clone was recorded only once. CDR3: CASSQLGLAGGSSYNEQFF. The CDR3 DNA sequence: TGCGCCAGCAGCCAATTGGGACTAGCGGGGGGCAGCTCCTACAATGAGCAGTTCTTC. The chain couples TRBV4-3 to TRBJ2-1, with 15 bases aligning to TRBD2. V gave up 2 bases and J gave up 0 bases; unmatched junction bases: 5. The CDR3 runs 19 residues. Germline CDR1 LGHNA, CDR2 YSLEER.

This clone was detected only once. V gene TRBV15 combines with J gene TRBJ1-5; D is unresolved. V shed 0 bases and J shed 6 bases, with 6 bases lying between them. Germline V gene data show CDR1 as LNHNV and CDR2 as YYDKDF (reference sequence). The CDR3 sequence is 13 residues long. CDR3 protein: CATSRDPSQPQHF. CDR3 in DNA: TGTGCCACCAGCAGAGATCCGAGTCAGCCCCAGCATTTT.

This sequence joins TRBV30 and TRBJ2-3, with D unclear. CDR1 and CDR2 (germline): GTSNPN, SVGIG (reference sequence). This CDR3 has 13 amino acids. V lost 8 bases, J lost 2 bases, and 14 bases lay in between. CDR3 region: CARSNLHTDTQYF. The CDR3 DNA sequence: TGTGCCCGCAGCAACCTGCACACAGATACGCAGTATTTT.

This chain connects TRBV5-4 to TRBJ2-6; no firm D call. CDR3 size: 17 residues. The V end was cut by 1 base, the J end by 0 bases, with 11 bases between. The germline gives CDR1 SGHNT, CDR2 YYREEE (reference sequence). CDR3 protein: CASSLTVSLSGANVLTF. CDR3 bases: TGTGCCAGCAGCTTGACAGTTTCTCTCTCTGGGGCCAACGTCCTGACTTTC.

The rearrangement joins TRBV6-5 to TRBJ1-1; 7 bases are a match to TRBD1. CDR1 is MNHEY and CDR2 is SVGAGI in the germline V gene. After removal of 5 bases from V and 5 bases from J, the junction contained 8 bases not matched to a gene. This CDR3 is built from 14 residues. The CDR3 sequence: CASSLQGQETEAFF. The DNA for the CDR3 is TGTGCCAGCAGTCTACAGGGGCAGGAAACTGAAGCTTTCTTT.

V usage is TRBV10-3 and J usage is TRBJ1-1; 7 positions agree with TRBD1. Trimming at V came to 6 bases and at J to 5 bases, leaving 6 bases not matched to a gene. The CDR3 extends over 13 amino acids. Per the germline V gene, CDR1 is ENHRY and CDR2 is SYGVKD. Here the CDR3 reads CAISRQGETEAFF. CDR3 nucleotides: TGTGCCATCAGCAGACAGGGCGAGACTGAAGCTTTCTTT.

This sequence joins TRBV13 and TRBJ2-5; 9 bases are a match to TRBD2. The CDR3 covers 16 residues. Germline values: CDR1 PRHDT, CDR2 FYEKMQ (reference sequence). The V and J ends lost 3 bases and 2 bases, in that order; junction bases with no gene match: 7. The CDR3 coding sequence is TGTGCCAGCAGCTTTCGGGGCCTAGCGGGACAAGAGACCCAGTACTTC. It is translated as CASSFRGLAGQETQYF.

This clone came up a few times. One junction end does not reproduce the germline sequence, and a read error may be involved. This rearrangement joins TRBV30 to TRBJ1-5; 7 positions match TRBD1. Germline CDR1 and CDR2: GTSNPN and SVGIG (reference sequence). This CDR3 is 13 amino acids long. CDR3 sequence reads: CAWSRQGKQPQHF. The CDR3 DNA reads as TGTGCCTGGAGTCGACAGGGCAAACAGCCCCAGCATTTT.

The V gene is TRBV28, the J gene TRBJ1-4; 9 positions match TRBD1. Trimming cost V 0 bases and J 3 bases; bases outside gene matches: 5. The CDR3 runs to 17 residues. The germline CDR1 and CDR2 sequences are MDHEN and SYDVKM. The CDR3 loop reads CASSLWVQGASNEKLFF. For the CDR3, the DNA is TGTGCCAGCAGTTTATGGGTACAGGGGGCCTCTAATGAAAAACTGTTTTTT.

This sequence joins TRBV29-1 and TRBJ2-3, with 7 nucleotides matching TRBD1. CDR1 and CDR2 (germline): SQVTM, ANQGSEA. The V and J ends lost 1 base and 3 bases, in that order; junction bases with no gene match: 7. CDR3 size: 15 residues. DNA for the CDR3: TGCAGCGTTGAAGGGTTACAGGGGAAAACAGATACGCAGTATTTT. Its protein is CSVEGLQGKTDTQYF.

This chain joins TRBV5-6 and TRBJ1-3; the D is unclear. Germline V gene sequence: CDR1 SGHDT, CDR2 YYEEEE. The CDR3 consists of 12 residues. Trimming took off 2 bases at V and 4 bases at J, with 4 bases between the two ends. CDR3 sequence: CASSLAGNTIYF. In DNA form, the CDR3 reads TGTGCCAGCAGCTTAGCAGGAAACACCATATATTTT. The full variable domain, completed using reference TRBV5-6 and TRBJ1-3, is DAGVTQSPTHLIKTRGQQVTLRCSPKSGHDTVSWYQQALGQGPQFIFQYYEEEERQRGNFPDRFSGHQFPNYSSELNVNALLLGDSALYLCASSLAGNTIYFGEGSWLTVV.

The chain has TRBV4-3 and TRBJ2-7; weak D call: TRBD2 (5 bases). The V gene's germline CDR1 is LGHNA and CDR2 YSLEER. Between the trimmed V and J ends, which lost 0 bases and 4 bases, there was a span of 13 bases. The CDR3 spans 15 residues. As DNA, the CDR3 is TGCGCCAGCAGCCAAGATCCGTCCCGGGGTTACGAGCAGTACTTC. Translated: CASSQDPSRGYEQYF.

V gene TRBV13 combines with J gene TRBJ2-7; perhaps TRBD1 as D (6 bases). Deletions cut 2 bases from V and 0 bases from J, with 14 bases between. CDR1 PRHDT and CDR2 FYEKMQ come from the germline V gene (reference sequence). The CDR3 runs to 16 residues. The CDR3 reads CASSLWDPDSSYEQYF. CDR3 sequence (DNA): TGTGCCAGCAGCTTATGGGACCCGGACAGCTCCTACGAGCAGTACTTC.